The rows below give T cell receptor beta chains drawn from one sample of a study of shared clonotypes between healthy human individuals. Using immunoSEQ multiplex PCR, the repertoire was profiled, and TCRdb retains in-frame clones only, with some absent. The sample includes 2 million to 2.5 million clones, 95% of them seen just once. Sample: naive CD4+ T cells sorted from blood. Receptor source: a man aged 18-30 years in good health. Each CDR3 is given with its conserved first and last residue.

j_call v_call cdr3_aa
TRBJ2-2 TRBV6-5 CASSSASGSNTGELFF
TRBJ1-1 TRBV18 CASSPQQGDNTEAFF
TRBJ1-4 TRBV15 CATSRDMARGNEKLFF
TRBJ1-2 TRBV7-9 CASSPVLTGGYGYTF
TRBJ2-7 TRBV2 CASSPPGTGFSEQYF
TRBJ2-7 TRBV6-1 CASRGDIYEQYF
TRBJ2-1 TRBV10-3 CAISEGLADYNEQFF
TRBJ2-7 TRBV6-1 CASSEAGSGSYEQYF
TRBJ1-2 TRBV15 CATSRGGTGQGSDYGYTF
TRBJ1-6 TRBV5-1 CASSFATGRDSADGPSRTLHF
TRBJ1-1 TRBV30 CACYRGLTEAFF
TRBJ2-5 TRBV7-2 CASSRGRVDQYF
TRBJ1-3 TRBV9 CASSVAGVGSGNTIYF
TRBJ2-4 TRBV5-4 CASMTAPDENIQYF
TRBJ1-2 TRBV18 CASSPLGGSDFNYGYTF
TRBJ1-6 TRBV5-1 CASSSGTFNSPLHF
TRBJ2-1 TRBV6-6 CATLYNEQFF
TRBJ1-6 TRBV9 CASSVAGGNSPLHF
TRBJ2-5 TRBV6-1 CASSGGTGGETQYF
TRBJ2-7 TRBV21-1 CASSARGTLREQYF
TRBJ1-1 TRBV10-3 CAISEGDTEAFF
TRBJ2-1 TRBV7-2 CAMAKGLAGVSEQFF
TRBJ2-5 TRBV2 CASSYGQGETQYF
TRBJ1-1 TRBV11-2 CASRSDGNTEAFF
TRBJ1-2 TRBV6-5 CASSRQGQGYTF